The T cell receptor beta chain under discussion was sequenced for a study of blood T cell repertoires in COVID-19. Background on the study: The United States, Italy and Spain provided the acute and convalescent COVID-19 samples. Sample material is recorded as cDNA or gDNA derived from T cells, B-cell-depleted T cells, or PBMCs.

Original analysis: Counts of nucleated cells, estimated from reference gene primer amplification, were obtained. Here immunoSEQ multiplex PCR was the method, and the copy in TCRdb shows in-frame clones only, minus some. V and J calls and clone size are given by that table; D and trimming were obtained from the DNA. The data hold 150,000 or so clones, with 84% observed a single time. V lost 4 bases and J lost 4, with 13 bases in between. Germline loops: CDR1 PRHDT, CDR2 FYEKMQ (reference sequence). The CDR3 length is 14 residues. This chain links TRBV13 with TRBJ1-1, with unresolved D. This sequence originates from a woman aged 50 to 65 in a cohort sampled during active or convalescent COVID-19. Sample: peripheral blood. The CDR3 is CASSSRTGVTEAFF. CDR3 bases: TGTGCCAGCAGCTCCCGGACGGGAGTCACTGAAGCTTTCTTT.